Ten or more counts support the clone carrying this TCR beta chain. The target antigen is unknown. Before being chosen for sequencing, patients had shown CD8+CD57+ cell expansion by flow cytometry. Receipt of therapy had not occurred in any patient by the time of blood sampling. This sample was included in a study of CD8+CD57+ T cells in acquired aplastic anemia. Overall study context: Roughly 3.1 ug was the average amount of DNA from sorted CD4+ and CD8+ cells. Study results and caveats: Researchers report that twenty-nine CD8+ CDR3 sequences appeared in both patients and controls. Levels of CD8+ Simpson's diversity were not significantly distinct in patients versus controls.

Per the germline V gene, CDR1 is SQVTM and CDR2 is ANQGSEA. This CDR3 has 14 amino acids. The V end was cut by 4 bases, the J end by 2 bases, with 14 bases between. Template material for TCR beta VDJ and CDR3 profiling consisted of genomic DNA. MiXCR, applied by TCRdb to the reads, yields one record per CDR3 protein. The top ten hold nearly 20% of the sample, which has approximately 220,000 distinct CDR3 sequences, less than 60% seen once. This TCR came from a human donor with aplastic anemia. The chain has TRBV29-1 and TRBJ2-5; maybe TRBD1 (6 bases). The sequenced sample was sorted CD4+, CD8+, or CD8+CD57+ T cells (not recorded which) from PBMCs. CDR3 protein: CSVGLGTSQETQYF. The CDR3 DNA reads TGCAGCGTTGGTCTAGGGACATCACAAGAGACCCAGTACTTC.